This entry is about one T cell receptor (beta chain). Its antigen remains unidentified. Generated by immunoSEQ multiplex PCR, the TCRdb table keeps only in-frame clones and is missing some. The table lists 150,000 or so clones, 92% of them singletons. The data belong to a study of T cell responses to AZD1222 COVID-19 vaccine. Study-wide points: The study reported that nearly half of spike-specific TCRs target unmutated variant regions. Repertoire sampling happened only post peak T cell response. Most donors were white British and more were female, and clonal diversity was possibly underestimated.

Germline lookup yields CDR1 SGHVT and CDR2 SQSDAQ. The CDR3 consists of 14 residues. V trimming: 6 bases; J trimming: 5 bases; junction bases outside the gene matches: 8. The chain recombines TRBV7-4 with TRBJ2-7; 9 nucleotides line up with TRBD1. This clonotype was sampled from an adult who received the AZD1222 COVID-19 vaccine. The sample here was peripheral blood, taken 28 days after the second AZD1222 dose. This CDR3 is CASRPGQGCDEQYF. As DNA, the CDR3 is TGTGCCAGCAGACCTGGACAGGGGTGTGACGAGCAGTACTTC.